This T cell receptor beta chain was obtained from a study of graft-versus-host responses after intestinal transplantation. The wider study: Recipients received multivisceral, liver-intestinal, or isolated intestinal transplants. Recipients across the board were started on anti-thymocyte globulin induction, then kept on tacrolimus and steroids for 2 to 4 years. Whole-study findings and limits: Peak circulating GvH clone levels were associated with early post-transplant HvG declines. High graft-versus-host to host-versus-graft clonal ratios were found in allografts of patients who had graft-donor T cell macrochimerism.

On this clone: Its target is not known.

CDR1 GTSNPN and CDR2 SVGIG come from the germline V gene (reference sequence). The CDR3 consists of 11 residues. Libraries were prepared by immunoSEQ multiplex PCR; TCRdb keeps only in-frame clonotypes and omits some of them. Among 120,000 or so clones listed, 80% to 95% were seen once. This specimen consisted of unstimulated CD8+ T cells sorted from spleen or lymph node cells, obtained before intestinal transplant. This TCR came from a human donor who received an intestinal transplant. The V and J genes are TRBV30 and TRBJ1-2, with D possibly TRBD1 on 5 matching bases. DNA for the CDR3: TGTGCTCACGACAGTAACTATGGCTACACCTTC. Amino acids: CAHDSNYGYTF. The entire variable domain, with the rest obtained from reference TRBV30 and TRBJ1-2, is as follows: SQTIHQWPATLVQPVGSPLSLECTVEGTSNPNLYWYRQAAGRGLQLLFYSVGIGQISSEVPQNLSASRPQDRQFILSSKKLLLSDSGFYLCAHDSNYGYTFGSGTRLTVV.